The clone carrying this T cell receptor (beta chain) occurred a few times. The antigen remains unidentified. The V end was cut by 2 bases, the J end by 1 base, with 5 bases between. The CDR3 spans 15 residues. From germline, CDR1 is KGHDR and CDR2 SFDVKD. These data belong to a study of vaccination and CD4 T cells after COVID-19. Study-wide context: At a median around 72 days (range 14 to 241) after dose two, post-vaccine samples were obtained.

Treatment specified: roughly 10-day PBMC culture with coronavirus spike peptide pools or control peptides (ViraFEST assay). Culture of around 2 million PBMCs per well took place with approximately 9 IU/ml IL-2 and 9 to 10 ug/ml peptide pools. Cultures got half-medium changes with IL-2 on days 3 and 7. Oncomine TCR Beta short-read sequencing was applied to DNA from cultured CD4+ T cells. Using its own MiXCR run on the PCR reads, TCRdb lists one record per CDR3 protein. Of about 13,000 distinct CDR3 sequences in the sample, about 50% were seen once. The TCR comes from a human donor who had recovered from COVID-19. The rearrangement joins TRBV24-1 to TRBJ2-6; D ambiguous. Sequenced input: CD4+ T cells from blood, cultured in vitro. CDR3 protein: CATSDSRSGANVLTF. CDR3 nucleotide sequence: TGTGCCACCAGTGATTCCAGGTCTGGGGCCAACGTCCTGACTTTC.